This T cell receptor beta chain was recovered during a study of blood T cell repertoires in COVID-19. Looking at the study overall: T cells, B-cell-depleted T cells, or PBMCs supplied cDNA or gDNA.

This clone was recorded once. As processed by the authors: The authors estimated nucleated cell counts from reference gene primer amplification. Using immunoSEQ multiplex PCR, the repertoire was profiled, and TCRdb retains in-frame clones only, with some absent. For V, J and clone size, that table is used; D and trimming come from the DNA. The sample holds over 150,000 clones, around 85% seen once. CDR3 length: 14 residues. Germline loops: CDR1 SGHTA, CDR2 FQGNSA. The V gene lost 3 bases and the J gene lost 2 bases, with 11 bases spanning the gap. This TCR came from a woman between 50 and 59 years old with acute or convalescent COVID-19. This chain links TRBV7-2 with TRBJ2-7; D may be TRBD2 (6 bases). Specimen: peripheral blood. DNA of the CDR3: TGTGCCAGCAGCTTCGGGGGAAGCGCCTACGAGCAGTACTTC. Translating it yields CASSFGGSAYEQYF.